The text below deals with one T cell receptor (beta chain). This clone was detected once. Its binding antigen is unknown. No base-level quality is on record; no much larger clone is a single base apart. The germline V gene supplies CDR1 MGHDK and CDR2 SYGVNS. Reading from cysteine to phenylalanine, the CDR3 counts 17 amino acids. This entry keeps only the CDR3 DNA: 51 bases, framed from base 1. V loses 4 bases at its end and J loses 9 bases; junction bases beyond the gene matches: 15. This entry comes from a study of shared clonotypes between healthy human individuals (TCRdb year 2020). Study-level background: The cohort included a few men and a couple of women between 18 and 49 years of age. Per donor, three plates each were used for CD4 naive and CD4 memory, two for CD8 naive, and one for CD8 memory. Libraries were prepared and TCR repertoires were sequenced by different laboratories using diverse techniques, in order to increase sequencing depth and limit assay-specific biases. Each donor's leukapheresis produced roughly between roughly 0.9 and 9 billion PBMCs. To estimate repertoire size and how much clonotypes are shared between individuals, the study performed deep sequencing of blood TCR repertoires from five healthy adults.

The donors were healthy, HIV-negative adults who had no recently reported acute infections or vaccinations. All donors were Caucasian adults living in Nashville, Tennessee, USA. CD4+ T cells were enriched by magnetic negative selection; naive cells were then positively selected on CD45RA, and the negative fraction formed the memory subset. Blood was collected by leukapheresis, and PBMCs were isolated by Ficoll-Histopaque density gradient centrifugation and then cryopreserved in liquid nitrogen vapor phase. Analytical flow cytometry was used to check the purity and quantity of each magnetically sorted T cell population. Genomic DNA was isolated from each sorted fraction and quantified by UV absorbance on a Nanodrop 2000c. What the research found in general, with its limitations: Estimated clonotype richness was generally larger for naive than for memory subsets. Even with the large sequencing depth, rarefaction of the sorted-subset datasets indicated that sequencing was incomplete. Higher generation probabilities were observed for clonotypes shared by all four sorted-subset donors than for non-shared clonotypes. Based on pairwise subsampling, the degree of clonotype sharing among donors was expected to be affected by sequencing depth. Sampling was restricted to blood, and TCR repertoires in tissue are likely to differ from TCR repertoires in blood. Because the study included only a small number of donors, the genetic and exposure-history diversity represented was limited. Across a handful of donors, 4.5% to 6.5% of naive CD4, approximately 3.5% of naive CD8, 2% to 2.5% of memory CD4, and 0.4% of memory CD8 clonotypes were shared.

Using the deep immunoSEQ assay, multiplex PCR amplified TCR CDR3 regions from genomic DNA. For each cell subset, the extracted genomic DNA was distributed evenly across all wells of several immunoSEQ 96-well plates, and each plate served as one replicate. For sorted subsets, approximately 210 ng genomic DNA, equal to approximately 30,000 T cell genomes, was loaded into each replicate PCR. Purified libraries were measured with a Qubit 3.0 fluorometer, size-checked on a Bioanalyzer 2100, and measured again with the KAPA Library Quantification kit. A separate single-read 150-cycle Illumina NextSeq 550 flow cell was used to sequence each immunoSEQ 96-well plate. Regarding the original processing steps: Because only junctional sequences without quality scores were contained in the immunoSEQ output, filtering matching that applied to full-length reads could not be performed. To assign V/J genes and CDR3, sequences were annotated using PyIR, a Python wrapper for IgBLAST v1.9, with IMGT germline references. Reads with weak V/J assignments (E-value above 1e-6), missing CDR3, stop codons, out-of-frame junctions, or ambiguous translated residues were removed. V3J clonotypes were defined as sequences sharing an identical inferred V gene, J gene, and CDR3 amino acid sequence. The percentage overlap between two repertoires was calculated by dividing the number of shared unique clonotypes by the size of the smaller repertoire. Repertoire richness was assessed with RTK rarefaction, the Chao1 estimator, and Recon v2.1 estimates of unobserved clonotypes. For all TCRbeta clonotypes obtained by the gDNA method from four donors, generation probabilities were computed with OLGA. The source is immuneACCESS, and TCRdb retained only in-frame sequences with V and J called. Part of the clones is not carried over; for the studies checked, unresolved V genes explain less than half of this, and the remainder is unexplained. Clonal size and the V and J genes are those of that table, whereas D and trimming came from the DNA. The sample contains 950,000 to 1,300,000 clones, about 75% of them found a single time. The top ten constitute 1.5% of the sample.

Sequenced: memory CD4+ T cells sorted from blood. The intended sense of this specimen's cell subset or site label: CD45RA-negative fraction. The TCR sequence derives from a man in his late teens or twenties in good health. Recombination connected TRBV25-1 to TRBJ1-6; TRBD1 aligns with 7 central bases. The CDR3 amino acid sequence is: CASSGWRGLGLGSPLHF. The bases are TGTGCCAGCAGTGGATGGAGGGGGCTGGGGTTGGGTTCACCCCTCCACTTT.